The 32 T cell receptor beta chains in this list originate from one sample, sequenced in a study of blood T cell repertoires in COVID-19. Here immunoSEQ multiplex PCR was the method, and the copy in TCRdb shows in-frame clones only, minus some. Of some 250,000 clones listed, about nine tenths are singletons. The sequenced sample consisted of PBMCs or T cells enriched from blood (not recorded which). The receptors come from a human donor in a cohort exposed to, infected with or recovered from COVID-19 (not recorded which). The donor label of this sample is uncertain.

The chain couples TRBV2 to TRBJ1-6, with 9 bases identical to TRBD1. Germline lookup yields CDR1 SNHLY and CDR2 FYNNEI. The CDR3 runs to 24 residues. J was trimmed by 7 bases and V by 1 base; bases with no gene match: 29. The CDR3 is CASSEESRGGGQGRANRGNSPLHF. DNA of the CDR3: TGTGCCAGCAGTGAAGAGTCGCGCGGAGGGGGACAGGGAAGGGCGAACAGGGGCAATTCACCCCTCCACTTT.

This chain joins TRBV7-9 and TRBJ2-1; D is unclear. Germline-derived CDR1 and CDR2 are SEHNR and FQNEAQ (reference sequence). This CDR3 spans 10 amino acids. V was clipped by 5 bases and J by 10 bases, with 6 bases between them. The CDR3 region has the DNA TGTGCCAGCAGCCCGCGAGAGCAGTTCTTC. Protein product: CASSPREQFF. Full variable domain (missing parts from reference TRBV7-9 and TRBJ2-1): DTGVSQNPRHKITKRGQNVTFRCDPISEHNRLYWYRQTLGQGPEFLTYFQNEAQLEKSRLLSDRFSAERPKGSFSTLEIQRTEQGDSAMYLCASSPREQFFGPGTRLTVL.

The gene calls are TRBV27 and TRBJ1-6; D gene unclear. The CDR3 is 13 residues long. V was pared by 4 bases and J by 6 bases, with 7 bases between. In germline, CDR1 is MNHEY, CDR2 SMNVEV (reference sequence). CDR3 DNA: TGTGCCAGCAGTTCTGGGCCTAATTCACCCCTCCACTTT. The encoded protein is CASSSGPNSPLHF.

The chain carries TRBV30 and TRBJ2-1, with 14 bases lining up with TRBD2. Germline assignment: CDR1 GTSNPN and CDR2 SVGIG (reference sequence). The CDR3 is 15 residues long. Trimming at V came to 8 bases and at J to 7 bases, leaving 10 bases not matched to a gene. The CDR3 protein is CASARLAGGRNEQFF. CDR3 DNA sequence: TGTGCCAGTGCCCGACTAGCGGGGGGGCGGAATGAGCAGTTCTTC.

This clone was recorded once. In DNA form, the CDR3 reads TGTGCCAGCGGAAGAACCGGGACACCTAATGAAAAACTGTTTTTT. This codes for CASGRTGTPNEKLFF. The chain carries TRBV11-2 and TRBJ1-4, with D possibly TRBD1 on 6 matching bases. The germline V and J ends were trimmed by 8 bases and 3 bases, with 16 bases remaining between them. Germline V gene lookup returns CDR1 SGHAT and CDR2 FQNNGV. CDR3 size: 15 residues.

The chain employs TRBV7-2 and TRBJ2-7; D remains ambiguous. The CDR3 is made up of 13 amino acids. The V and J ends lost 1 base and 6 bases respectively, with 10 bases between them. Germline V gives CDR1 SGHTA, CDR2 FQGNSA. For the CDR3, the DNA is TGTGCCAGCAGCTTAGTACTCCTGTCCGAGCAGTACTTC. Protein sequence: CASSLVLLSEQYF. Filled out from reference TRBV7-2 and TRBJ2-7, the complete variable domain reads GAGVSQSPSNKVTEKGKDVELRCDPISGHTALYWYRQSLGQGLEFLIYFQGNSAPDKSGLPSDRFSAERTGGSVSTLTIQRTQQEDSAVYLCASSLVLLSEQYFGPGTRLTVT.

J is TRBJ1-6 and V is TRBV7-9; weak D call: TRBD1 (5 bases). This CDR3 comprises 15 residues. The ends were cut back, 1 base at V and 7 bases at J, with 11 bases in the middle. The germline CDR1 and CDR2 sequences are SEHNR and FQNEAQ (reference sequence). The DNA of the CDR3 is TGTGCCAGCAGCTTAGACCGATGGGGCAATTCACCCCTCCACTTT. Its translation is CASSLDRWGNSPLHF.

The genes are TRBV5-1 and TRBJ1-2; the match to TRBD1 covers 8 bases. The germline V gene has CDR1 SGHRS and CDR2 YFSETQ. Trimming took 1 base from V and 3 from J; bases not matched to a gene: 2. The length of the CDR3 is 14 residues. The DNA of the CDR3 is TGCGCCAGCAGCTTGACGGGACAGGACTATGGCTACACCTTC. It encodes CASSLTGQDYGYTF.

The V gene is TRBV4-3, the J gene TRBJ2-1; TRBD2 agrees at 10 bases. CDR1 is LGHNA and CDR2 is YSLEER in the germline V gene. The CDR3 is 16 residues long. The V gene end was trimmed by 0 bases and the J gene end by 14 bases; junction bases not matched to a gene: 13. CDR3 in DNA: TGCGCCAGCAGCCAAGATTGGACTAGCGGATATCCTGACGAGTTCTTC. It encodes CASSQDWTSGYPDEFF.

The V and J genes are TRBV29-1 and TRBJ2-7; 10 bases map to TRBD1. CDR3 length: 14 residues. With V trimmed by 6 bases and J by 0 bases, 5 bases remained unmatched. CDR1 SQVTM and CDR2 ANQGSEA come from the germline V gene. The CDR3 sequence is CSVEGQGSSYEQYF. The CDR3 DNA sequence: TGCAGCGTCGAGGGACAGGGGAGCTCCTACGAGCAGTACTTC.

This clone turned up a few times. The chain recombines TRBV5-1 with TRBJ2-7; the D is unclear. V was clipped by 7 bases and J by 4 bases, with 9 bases between them. Germline CDR1 is SGHRS and CDR2 is YFSETQ. The CDR3 has 11 amino acids. In DNA, the CDR3 is TGCGCCAGCCGAGAACAGTACGAGCAGTACTTC. Protein sequence: CASREQYEQYF.

The rearrangement joins TRBV15 to TRBJ2-4; D uncertain. Trimming shortened V by 0 bases and J by 1 base, and 7 bases separated the two germline ends. Looked up from germline, CDR1 is LNHNV and CDR2 is YYDKDF (reference sequence). This CDR3 has 15 amino acids. CDR3 DNA sequence: TGTGCCACCAGCAGAGAGAGAGTGGCCAAAAACATTCAGTACTTC. Translation: CATSRERVAKNIQYF. Full variable domain (remainder filled in from reference TRBV15 and TRBJ2-4): DAMVIQNPRYQVTQFGKPVTLSCSQTLNHNVMYWYQQKSSQAPKLLFHYYDKDFNNEADTPDNFQSRRPNTSFCFLDIRSPGLGDTAMYLCATSRERVAKNIQYFGAGTRLSVL.

This chain connects TRBV11-3 to TRBJ2-2; TRBD2 agrees at 11 bases. CDR3 length: 16 amino acids. CDR1 and CDR2 (germline): SGHNT, YENEEA. The V and J ends lost 5 bases and 3 bases, in that order; junction bases with no gene match: 5. The CDR3 region has the DNA TGTGCCAGCAGCGGTAGCGGGGGGGCGGACACCGGGGAGCTGTTTTTT. It codes for CASSGSGGADTGELFF.

The chain joins TRBV10-3 to TRBJ2-1; 8 nucleotides align to TRBD2. Looked up from germline, CDR1 is ENHRY and CDR2 is SYGVKD. The CDR3 is made up of 14 amino acids. V was clipped by 5 bases and J by 8 bases; unmatched bases: 8. CDR3 loop: CAISLAGLGDEQFF. DNA of the CDR3: TGTGCCATCAGTTTAGCGGGGCTGGGGGATGAGCAGTTCTTC.

The genes are TRBV30 and TRBJ2-1; 11 bases align to TRBD2. CDR1 and CDR2 (germline): GTSNPN, SVGIG (reference sequence). Losses at the gene ends were 4 bases for V and 5 bases for J; bases not matched to a gene: 4. The CDR3 length is 14 residues. As DNA, the CDR3 is TGTGCCTGGACCTCTAGCGGGGGGAACAATGAGCAGTTCTTC. It specifies CAWTSSGGNNEQFF.

CDR3 protein: CASSQETDEAFF. The DNA of the CDR3 is TGCGCCAGCAGCCAAGAGACAGATGAAGCTTTCTTT. The rearrangement links TRBV4-1 to TRBJ1-1, with D possibly being TRBD1 (5 bases). The CDR3 totals 12 residues. Trimming removed 0 bases at V and 7 bases at J, with 6 bases between. Germline V gene sequence: CDR1 MGHRA, CDR2 YSYEKL.

This rearrangement joins TRBV25-1 to TRBJ2-5, with TRBD1 identical over 10 bases. V lost 1 base to trimming and J lost 4 bases; unmatched junction nucleotides: 3. CDR3 length: 15 residues. Germline values: CDR1 MGHDK, CDR2 SYGVNS. The CDR3, as DNA: TGTGCCAGCAGTGAATGGGGACAGGGGAGAGAGACCCAGTACTTC. This sequence encodes CASSEWGQGRETQYF.

The chain couples TRBV19 to TRBJ1-2; 7 bases align to TRBD1. The CDR3 contains 14 residues. J was trimmed by 2 bases and V by 5 bases; bases with no gene match: 5. Germline V CDR1 and CDR2: LNHDA, SQIVND (reference sequence). The CDR3 coding sequence is TGTGCCAGTAGTCGACCGGGACAGAACTATGGCTACACCTTC. Its translation is CASSRPGQNYGYTF.

The rearrangement uses TRBV7-2 and TRBJ2-3, with D uncertain. The CDR3 runs to 12 residues. Trimming removed 5 bases at V and 8 bases at J, with 11 bases between. Germline values: CDR1 SGHTA, CDR2 FQGNSA. CDR3 sequence reads: CASSPPRGTQYF. In DNA form, the CDR3 reads TGTGCCAGCAGCCCGCCGAGAGGTACGCAGTATTTT.

The V gene is TRBV28, the J gene TRBJ2-3; tentatively, D is TRBD2 (6 bases). V was cut by 6 bases and J by 8 bases, with 15 bases left in between. The germline V gene has CDR1 MDHEN and CDR2 SYDVKM. This CDR3 is 13 amino acids long. CDR3 coding DNA: TGTGCCAGCAGCCGGGACTCTGGGGGTACGCAGTATTTT. Translation: CASSRDSGGTQYF.

As DNA, the CDR3 is TGTGCCAGCAGTTACGGGCAGGGGGCGCGGTATGGCTACACCTTC. Protein product: CASSYGQGARYGYTF. The chain employs TRBV6-2 or TRBV6-3 and TRBJ1-2, with TRBD1 matching 8 bases. Germline CDR1 is MNHEY and CDR2 is SVGEGT. The V segment lost 2 bases and the J segment 5 bases; nucleotides outside the gene matches: 7. The CDR3 contains 15 residues.

The chain employs TRBV2 and TRBJ1-6; the D gene is possibly TRBD1 (6 bases). Between the trimmed V and J ends, which lost 8 bases and 1 base, there was a span of 12 bases. This CDR3 is built from 15 residues. Germline V CDR1 and CDR2: SNHLY, FYNNEI. CDR3 residues: CASREQGSYNSPLHF. In DNA form, the CDR3 reads TGTGCCAGCCGAGAACAGGGTTCCTATAATTCACCCCTCCACTTT.

The chain links TRBV10-3 to TRBJ1-3; no clear D gene. V lost 3 bases and J lost 0, with 6 bases in between. This CDR3 is 14 amino acids long. Germline CDR1 ENHRY, CDR2 SYGVKD. CDR3 nucleotides: TGTGCCATCAGTGATGGGAGCTCTGGAAACACCATATATTTT. The encoded protein is CAISDGSSGNTIYF.

The J gene is TRBJ2-1, the V gene TRBV6-6, with no clear D. The CDR3 runs 14 residues. Germline CDR1 is MNHNY and CDR2 is SVGAGI (reference sequence). V lost 0 bases to trimming and J lost 6 bases, with 9 bases between them. CDR3 in amino acids: CASSYSETPNEQFF. The CDR3 DNA reads TGTGCCAGCAGTTACTCGGAGACCCCCAATGAGCAGTTCTTC.

The V call is TRBV21-1, the J call TRBJ2-1; the D call in the table, TRBD1, was not verified against the DNA. TRBV21-1 is reported as a pseudogene. The CDR3 is 17 amino acids. This CDR3 reads CASSIRPGTGEVVEQFF. The DNA for the CDR3 is TGTGCCAGCAGCATCCGTCCCGGGACAGGGGAGGTGGTTGAGCAGTTCTTC.

The chain has TRBV14 and TRBJ1-2; D unclear. Trimming removed 1 base from V and 8 bases from J, with 17 bases in between. CDR1 and CDR2 from the germline V gene are SGHDN and FVKESK. CDR3 length: 15 residues. CDR3 bases: TGTGCCAGCAGCCAAGGGTTGACTAGGCGGTCAGGCTACACCTTC. This gives the protein CASSQGLTRRSGYTF.

The chain joins TRBV6-4 to TRBJ2-2; 8 bases line up with TRBD1. Trimming removed 4 bases from V and 6 bases from J; junction bases left unmatched: 7. Germline CDR1 MRHNA, CDR2 SNTAGT. The CDR3 is made up of 15 amino acids. The CDR3 loop is CASSAVQGASGELFF. In nucleotides, the CDR3 is TGTGCCAGCAGTGCCGTTCAGGGGGCGTCCGGGGAGCTGTTTTTT.

V gene TRBV4-1 combines with J gene TRBJ2-6; 11 nucleotides line up with TRBD1. This CDR3 is 20 amino acids long. Losses at the gene ends were 3 bases for V and 3 bases for J; bases not matched to a gene: 13. Germline-derived CDR1 and CDR2 are MGHRA and YSYEKL. The CDR3: CASSQVIRRTGGSGANVLTF. CDR3 coding DNA: TGCGCCAGCAGCCAGGTAATCCGCCGGACAGGGGGCAGTGGGGCCAACGTCCTGACTTTC.

This chain joins TRBV30 and TRBJ1-6, with a tentative D call TRBD1 (5 bases). Germline lookup yields CDR1 GTSNPN and CDR2 SVGIG (reference sequence). V lost 5 bases and J 10 bases, leaving 12 bases between the germline ends. This CDR3 is 12 amino acids long. Written as DNA, the CDR3 is TGTGCCTGGCGAAGACAGAAATCACCCCTCCACTTT. Its translation: CAWRRQKSPLHF.

V usage is TRBV6-5 and J usage is TRBJ2-3; 7 bases match TRBD2. After removal of 11 bases from V and 0 bases from J, the junction contained 5 bases not matched to a gene. The CDR3 is made up of 13 amino acids. The germline CDR1 and CDR2 sequences are MNHEY and SVGAGI. CDR3 bases: TGTGCCGGAAAGCGGGGAAGCACAGATACGCAGTATTTT. This translates into CAGKRGSTDTQYF.

This rearrangement joins TRBV9 to TRBJ2-7; 10 bases are a match to TRBD1. The CDR3 sequence is 16 residues long. The germline V gene encodes CDR1 SGDLS and CDR2 YYNGEE. The V segment lost 0 bases and the J segment 2 bases; nucleotides outside the gene matches: 5. CDR3 sequence reads: CASSVGGTGATYEQYF. The DNA for the CDR3 is TGTGCCAGCAGCGTAGGGGGGACAGGGGCGACCTACGAGCAGTACTTC.

The chain carries TRBV5-1 and TRBJ1-4; tentatively, D is TRBD1 (6 bases). CDR3 length: 14 residues. The V end was cut by 4 bases, the J end by 4 bases, with 11 bases between. In germline, CDR1 is SGHRS, CDR2 YFSETQ. CDR3 DNA: TGCGCCAGCAGCGAGGACAGTTTTAATGAAAAACTGTTTTTT. It specifies CASSEDSFNEKLFF.